This T cell receptor beta chain stems from a study of T cell changes during pregnancy in multiple sclerosis. Germline CDR1 and CDR2: MNHNS and SASEGT. V lost 10 bases to trimming and J lost 7 bases; unmatched junction nucleotides: 10. The CDR3 covers 13 residues. The assay was immunoSEQ multiplex PCR, and TCRdb's table has in-frame clones only and misses some. The repertoire holds about 50,000 clones, with approximately 90% as singletons. This TCR was recovered from a female donor with multiple sclerosis, enrolled in a pregnancy study. The rearrangement uses TRBV6-1 and TRBJ2-5, with 9 positions matching TRBD1. Sample: CD4+ T cells from peripheral blood mononuclear cells, taken after pregnancy. This chain's CDR3 is CATDRGNGWTQYF. In DNA, the CDR3 is TGTGCCACCGACAGGGGGAACGGTTGGACCCAGTACTTC.